This TCR beta chain was observed in a study of beta chain features in type 1 diabetes. This clone was seen only a few times. cDNA synthesis used the whole RNA isolate, giving expressed TCRB sequences. Assay used: immunoSEQ multiplex PCR; TCRdb lists only in-frame clones, some missing. The sample holds 350,000 to 450,000 clones; roughly 16% are singletons and the top ten take 0.019%. The receptor was isolated from a young woman in good health. Input material: naive CD4+ T cells from blood.

CDR3 residues: CASSQIIAGIDTDTQYF. The CDR3 DNA is TGTGCCAGCAGCCAAATTATAGCGGGAATCGACACAGATACGCAGTATTTT. The chain joins TRBV4-2 to TRBJ2-3, with 8 positions matching TRBD2. CDR1 and CDR2 (germline): LGHNA, YNFKEQ. With 2 bases clipped from V and 2 bases from J, the junction kept 9 bases outside the gene matches. This CDR3 is built from 17 residues.